The 21 T cell receptor beta chains presented below share a single source sample, sequenced in a study of cytomegalovirus exposure and HLA in healthy donors (TCRdb year 2017). Library creation used the immunoSEQ multiplex PCR assay. A mixture of 60 forward primers for TCR Vbeta segments and 13 reverse primers for TCR Jbeta segments was used in the multiplex PCR. TCRdb took this table from immuneACCESS and kept in-frame rearrangements with V and J called. Such tables lack part of the clones; where checked against another copy, unresolved V genes explain under half of the gap, and the rest is unexplained. The sample table contains some 220,000 clones; only one count was recorded for just under 85% of them. The ten largest account for more than 0.5% of the sample. Sequencing used PBMCs. The receptor set was obtained from a woman in her forties in good health and CMV-seronegative.

This clone was counted only a few times. The V call is TRBV2, the J call TRBJ1-3; D may be TRBD1 (6 bases). V lost 9 bases and J 4 bases, leaving 13 bases between the germline ends. Germline V gene data show CDR1 as SNHLY and CDR2 as FYNNEI. This CDR3 contains 13 residues. The CDR3 nucleotides are TGTGCCAGTAGACAGGAATTAGGAAACACCATATATTTT. It is translated as CASRQELGNTIYF.

The chain couples TRBV5-6 to TRBJ1-2; TRBD1 agrees at 11 bases. V lost 0 bases and J lost 12; bases outside the gene matches: 1. The germline CDR1 and CDR2 sequences are SGHDT and YYEEEE. The CDR3 consists of 12 residues. The chain's CDR3 is CASSLGTGGDTF. The CDR3 nucleotides read TGTGCCAGCAGCTTGGGGACAGGGGGCGACACCTTC.

CDR3 bases: TGTGCCAGCAGCTTGGCCGGGACTAGCAAAGAGACCCAGTACTTC. Translating it yields CASSLAGTSKETQYF. The chain combines TRBV5-4 with TRBJ2-5, with 9 positions matching TRBD2. Germline-derived CDR1 and CDR2 are SGHNT and YYREEE (reference sequence). V lost 0 bases and J lost 3; bases outside the gene matches: 3. CDR3 length: 15 amino acids.

Here the CDR3 reads CASSFPGEETQYF. The CDR3 DNA reads TGCGCCAGCAGCTTCCCAGGGGAAGAGACCCAGTACTTC. V and J are TRBV5-1 and TRBJ2-5; TRBD1 might be the D (6 bases). The CDR3 has 13 amino acids. The germline V and J ends were trimmed by 2 bases and 3 bases, with 8 bases remaining between them. Germline V CDR1 and CDR2: SGHRS, YFSETQ. Full variable domain (outside the CDR3, taken from reference TRBV5-1 and TRBJ2-5): KAGVTQTPRYLIKTRGQQVTLSCSPISGHRSVSWYQQTPGQGLQFLFEYFSETQRNKGNFPGRFSGRQFSNSRSEMNVSTLELGDSALYLCASSFPGEETQYFGPGTRLLVL.

The chain links TRBV2 to TRBJ1-2; D remains ambiguous. CDR1 is SNHLY, CDR2 FYNNEI, per germline. With 9 bases removed from V and 4 bases from J, the gap between germline ends came to 21 bases. This CDR3 has 15 residues. The CDR3 region is CARRSTQYPRYGYTF. Written as DNA, the CDR3 is TGTGCCAGACGGAGCACCCAATACCCACGCTATGGCTACACCTTC.

This clone was counted only a few times. This chain connects TRBV4-1 to TRBJ1-1, with TRBD1 as a possible D gene (6 bases). This CDR3 is 18 amino acids long. Looked up from germline, CDR1 is MGHRA and CDR2 is YSYEKL. V was shortened by 0 bases and J by 1 base, with 18 bases between the two germline ends. CDR3 sequence: CASSQDPNRGQPNTEAFF. Written as DNA, the CDR3 is TGCGCCAGCAGCCAAGATCCAAACCGCGGACAGCCGAACACTGAAGCTTTCTTT.

The rearrangement links TRBV7-3 to TRBJ2-5, with TRBD1 identical over 9 bases. V shed 2 bases, J shed 5 bases, and the junction held 15 bases outside the gene matches. The V gene's germline CDR1 is SGHTA and CDR2 FQGTGA. The CDR3 length is 18 residues. The CDR3 DNA follows: TGTGCCAGCAGCTTAGGATCGGAAACAGGGGGCGCAGGGGAGACCCAGTACTTC. Translation: CASSLGSETGGAGETQYF.

The rearrangement uses TRBV28 and TRBJ2-5; 8 nucleotides agree with TRBD2. V lost 6 bases, J lost 0 bases, and 6 bases stayed unmatched. Per the germline V gene, CDR1 is MDHEN and CDR2 is SYDVKM. CDR3 length equals 15 residues. The DNA of the CDR3 is TGTGCCAGCAGATCTAGCGGGTCGTACCAAGAGACCCAGTACTTC. This codes for CASRSSGSYQETQYF.

V gene TRBV4-1 combines with J gene TRBJ2-2; TRBD1 aligns across 11 bases. Germline-derived CDR1 and CDR2 are MGHRA and YSYEKL. After removal of 4 bases from V and 6 bases from J, the junction contained 10 bases not matched to a gene. The CDR3 has 17 residues. The CDR3 is CASSPKSGQGAAGELFF. Here the CDR3 DNA reads TGCGCCAGCAGCCCTAAGTCCGGACAGGGGGCGGCCGGGGAGCTGTTTTTT.

This clone was seen a single time. Its ends do not fully match the called genes, so a read error is possible. The chain joins TRBV4-2 to TRBJ2-3; tentative D call: TRBD2 (7 bases). The length of the CDR3 is 15 residues. The V gene's germline CDR1 is LGHNA and CDR2 YNFKEQ. As DNA, the CDR3 is TGTGCCGGCAGCCAATTAGGGGGGGGCACAGATACGCAGTATTTT. It is translated as CAGSQLGGGTDTQYF.

The gene calls are TRBV5-4 and TRBJ2-6, with 8 bases lining up with TRBD2. With 2 bases clipped from V and 2 bases from J, the junction kept 3 bases outside the gene matches. The CDR3 is 16 amino acids. Germline CDR1 SGHNT, CDR2 YYREEE (reference sequence). The CDR3 coding sequence is TGTGCCAGCAGCTTAGGCGGGGGGACTGGGGCCAACGTCCTGACTTTC. This codes for CASSLGGGTGANVLTF.

V gene TRBV5-1 combines with J gene TRBJ1-4; D may be TRBD1 (6 bases). Germline lookup yields CDR1 SGHRS and CDR2 YFSETQ. Trimming pared 4 bases from V and 8 bases from J, leaving 18 bases between. This CDR3 has 15 residues. For the CDR3, the DNA is TGCGCCAGCAGCCTGCATGCGGGGGGCGAAGAAAAACTGTTTTTT. Translation gives CASSLHAGGEEKLFF.

The V and J genes are TRBV5-6 and TRBJ1-5, with unresolved D. V was shortened by 1 base and J by 3 bases, with 14 bases between the two germline ends. The CDR3 contains 16 residues. The germline CDR1 and CDR2 sequences are SGHDT and YYEEEE. CDR3 nucleotide sequence: TGTGCCAGCAGCTTGTATGAACCCGGGAACAATCAGCCCCAGCATTTT. It yields the protein CASSLYEPGNNQPQHF. Based on the CDR3 plus reference TRBV5-6 and TRBJ1-5, the full variable domain is DAGVTQSPTHLIKTRGQQVTLRCSPKSGHDTVSWYQQALGQGPQFIFQYYEEEERQRGNFPDRFSGHQFPNYSSELNVNALLLGDSALYLCASSLYEPGNNQPQHFGDGTRLSIL.

This clone was detected only once. J is TRBJ2-3 and V is TRBV10-3, with D tentatively TRBD2 (7 bases). This CDR3 spans 16 amino acids. Germline V gives CDR1 ENHRY, CDR2 SYGVKD. V shed 5 bases and J shed 2 bases, with 17 bases lying between them. The CDR3 is CAISFPYGGPTDTQYF. For the CDR3, the DNA is TGTGCCATCAGTTTTCCCTACGGGGGGCCCACAGATACGCAGTATTTT.

The chain combines TRBV7-8 with TRBJ2-1, with TRBD2 matching over 11 bases. After removal of 1 base from V and 3 bases from J, the junction contained 2 bases not matched to a gene. Germline-derived CDR1 and CDR2 are SGHVS and FQNEAQ. This CDR3 spans 16 amino acids. CDR3 region: CASSLGLAGGYNEQFF. For the CDR3, the DNA is TGTGCCAGCAGCTTAGGTCTAGCGGGGGGCTACAATGAGCAGTTCTTC.

V gene TRBV7-9 combines with J gene TRBJ1-5; 9 nucleotides align to TRBD1. Trimming removed 5 bases from V and 6 bases from J; junction bases left unmatched: 5. The CDR3 has 14 amino acids. Germline assignment: CDR1 SEHNR and CDR2 FQNEAQ (reference sequence). The CDR3 DNA reads TGTGCCAGCAGCCCTCCGGGACAGGGTCAGCCCCAGCATTTT. This gives the protein CASSPPGQGQPQHF.

The CDR3 reads CASSSPTSGGSYEQYF. CDR3 DNA: TGTGCCAGCAGCTCGCCGACTAGCGGGGGTTCCTACGAGCAGTACTTC. The chain couples TRBV5-4 to TRBJ2-5; TRBD2 matches at 12 bases. The end of the DNA is better explained by TRBJ2-7, so the J call may be wrong. The CDR3 is 16 residues long. CDR1 is SGHNT, CDR2 YYREEE, per germline (reference sequence).

The chain joins TRBV25-1 to TRBJ2-5, with 8 bases lining up with TRBD2. Germline-derived CDR1 and CDR2 are MGHDK and SYGVNS. This CDR3 comprises 14 residues. The trim removed 3 bases at V and 6 bases at J, leaving 6 bases unmatched. The chain's CDR3 is CASSDGGGVKTQYF. CDR3 sequence (DNA): TGTGCCAGCAGTGACGGGGGGGGCGTAAAGACCCAGTACTTC.

The CDR3 DNA is TGTGCCAGCAGTGATGAGGACAGGCGCGGTGGCTACACCTTC. Translation: CASSDEDRRGGYTF. The chain is built from TRBV6-1 and TRBJ1-2, with 7 bases aligning to TRBD1. The CDR3 sequence is 14 residues long. The J segment lost 7 bases and the V segment lost 3 bases, leaving 8 bases of the junction unmatched. Germline values: CDR1 MNHNS, CDR2 SASEGT.

About this clone: Germline is not matched at one junction end, which may reflect a read error. This chain joins TRBV7-7 and TRBJ1-1; D gene unclear. CDR3 length equals 13 residues. The germline CDR1 and CDR2 sequences are SSHAT and FNYEAQ (reference sequence). CDR3 amino acids: CASSLARDSEAFF. The CDR3, as DNA: TGTGCTAGCAGCTTAGCGAGGGATTCTGAAGCTTTCTTT. Drawing the rest from reference TRBV7-7 and TRBJ1-1, the complete variable domain is GAGVSQSPRYKVTKRGQDVTLRCDPISSHATLYWYQQALGQGPEFLTYFNYEAQPDKSGLPSDRFSAERPEGSISTLTIQRTEQRDSAMYRCASSLARDSEAFFGQGTRLTVV.

This chain connects TRBV29-1 to TRBJ1-4, with D maybe TRBD1 (6 bases). CDR1 is SQVTM and CDR2 is ANQGSEA in the germline V gene. Trimming pared 4 bases from V and 5 bases from J, leaving 14 bases between. The length of the CDR3 is 14 residues. The DNA of the CDR3 is TGCAGCGTTGGCCCGATCGGACAGAATGAAAAACTGTTTTTT. Its protein is CSVGPIGQNEKLFF.